The 10 T cell receptor beta chains reported below all come from one sample, sequenced in a study of shared clonotypes between healthy human individuals (dated by TCRdb to about 2020). CD8 naive samples consisted of CD45RO-negative cells that were positively selected for CCR7, yielding a CD45RA+CCR7+ population without TemRA cells. Library preparation used the immunoSEQ multiplex PCR assay. In TCRdb, the immuneACCESS table is reduced to in-frame sequences with V and J assigned. These tables do not hold every clone; where another copy was compared, an unresolved V gene accounts for under half, and the others remain unexplained. Present in this sample are around 2.1 million clones, about 92% of which were seen just once. 1.7% of the sample belongs to the ten largest clones. Sequenced sample: naive CD8+ T cells from PBMCs. The cell subset or site label on this specimen signifies: CD45RA+CCR7+. The source of these receptors is a man aged 18 to 30 in good health. Some clones in this sample may be carry-over from other donors' samples.

The CDR3 protein is CASSAHRMKDEQFF. Written as DNA, the CDR3 is TGTGCCAGCAGTGCTCACCGTATGAAGGATGAGCAGTTCTTC. V and J are TRBV6-4 and TRBJ2-1; D remains ambiguous. Trimming shortened V by 4 bases and J by 8 bases, and 15 bases separated the two germline ends. Germline CDR1 MRHNA, CDR2 SNTAGT. The CDR3 extends over 14 amino acids.

This clone has a single count. This chain uses TRBV5-4 with TRBJ2-7; tentatively, D is TRBD2 (5 bases). This CDR3 spans 12 amino acids. CDR1 and CDR2 (germline): SGHNT, YYREEE (reference sequence). Trimming removed 8 bases from V and 0 bases from J, with 9 bases in between. The CDR3 loop reads CARRRDSYEQYF. Written as DNA, the CDR3 is TGTGCCAGACGACGGGACTCCTACGAGCAGTACTTC.

This clone occurred once. The V call is TRBV13, the J call TRBJ2-1, with 9 bases that match TRBD1. Germline V gene lookup returns CDR1 PRHDT and CDR2 FYEKMQ (reference sequence). This CDR3 region has 15 residues. The J segment lost 8 bases and the V segment lost 5 bases, leaving 10 bases of the junction unmatched. The CDR3 sequence is CASSHAGTGYDEQFF. The CDR3 coding sequence is TGTGCCAGCAGCCACGCCGGGACAGGGTACGATGAGCAGTTCTTC.

A remark on this clone: This CDR3 is also generated by other DNA sequences in the sample. V usage is TRBV9 and J usage is TRBJ2-7; TRBD2 might be the D (5 bases). The CDR3 totals 14 residues. Germline CDR1 SGDLS, CDR2 YYNGEE. V lost 0 bases to trimming and J lost 1 base, with 8 bases between them. The CDR3 DNA reads as TGTGCCAGCAGCGTAGAACCGGGGTCCTACGAGCAGTACTTC. Protein: CASSVEPGSYEQYF.

The V call is TRBV19, the J call TRBJ1-1; D is perhaps TRBD1 (6 bases). Per the germline V gene, CDR1 is LNHDA and CDR2 is SQIVND (reference sequence). The CDR3 totals 14 residues. V was clipped by 5 bases and J by 0 bases, with 10 bases between them. CDR3 nucleotide sequence: TGTGCCAGTAGTTCGGGACACATGAACACTGAAGCTTTCTTT. This gives the protein CASSSGHMNTEAFF.

The J gene is TRBJ2-7, the V gene TRBV5-4; D gene unclear. Germline lookup yields CDR1 SGHNT and CDR2 YYREEE (reference sequence). The CDR3 totals 13 residues. V was cut by 1 base and J by 0 bases, with 5 bases left in between. In DNA form, the CDR3 reads TGTGCCAGCAGCTTGTGGGTCTCCTACGAGCAGTACTTC. Encoded protein: CASSLWVSYEQYF.

Points on this clone: Other DNA sequences in the sample encode the same CDR3. The V and J genes are TRBV7-6 and TRBJ2-7, with TRBD1 matching over 7 bases. From germline, CDR1 is SGHVS and CDR2 FNYEAQ. The CDR3 has 13 amino acids. With V trimmed by 4 bases and J by 4 bases, 4 bases remained unmatched. The CDR3 DNA is TGTGCCAGCAGCTCGGGACAGATTTACGAGCAGTACTTC. Residues: CASSSGQIYEQYF.

This clone was seen only once. This sample includes further DNA sequences coding for the same CDR3. V is TRBV5-1 and J is TRBJ1-1; 8 bases agree with TRBD1. The junction had 1 base not matched to a gene; V was cut back by 3 bases and J by 0 bases. The germline gives CDR1 SGHRS, CDR2 YFSETQ. The CDR3 is 14 residues long. The CDR3 DNA reads as TGCGCCAGCAGCTGGACAGGGCTGAACACTGAAGCTTTCTTT. It translates to CASSWTGLNTEAFF.

The genes are TRBV11-3 and TRBJ2-7; D is uncertain. The CDR3 consists of 16 residues. The V gene's germline CDR1 is SGHNT and CDR2 YENEEA. Trimming pared 5 bases from V and 2 bases from J, leaving 19 bases between. As DNA, the CDR3 is TGTGCCAGCAGCCCTGGTAGGAGTGGTGGGGCCTACGAGCAGTACTTC. Protein: CASSPGRSGGAYEQYF.

The chain is built from TRBV5-6 and TRBJ2-7; 8 nucleotides align to TRBD1. This CDR3 region has 16 residues. Losses at the gene ends were 0 bases for V and 2 bases for J; bases not matched to a gene: 7. Germline V gene data show CDR1 as SGHDT and CDR2 as YYEEEE. CDR3: CASSLDRAGGAYEQYF. DNA for the CDR3: TGTGCCAGCAGCTTGGATAGGGCAGGGGGCGCCTACGAGCAGTACTTC.